These 12 T cell receptor beta chains originate from one sample sequenced in a study of blood T cell repertoires in COVID-19. Profiling relied on immunoSEQ multiplex PCR, and the TCRdb table lists in-frame clones only, not all of them. This sample has about 55,000 clones, with approximately 82% found just once. Specimen: peripheral blood. The receptors originated from a human donor in a cohort sampled during active or convalescent COVID-19.

V usage is TRBV19 and J usage is TRBJ1-1, with TRBD1 as a possible D gene (6 bases). This CDR3 is 16 amino acids long. Germline V CDR1 and CDR2: LNHDA, SQIVND (reference sequence). Trimming pared 1 base from V and 0 bases from J, leaving 12 bases between. CDR3 residues: CASSIGRDMMNTEAFF. CDR3 DNA: TGTGCCAGTAGTATAGGTCGGGACATGATGAACACTGAAGCTTTCTTT.

This rearrangement joins TRBV28 to TRBJ2-1; D gene uncertain. The CDR3 sequence is 15 residues long. From germline, CDR1 is MDHEN and CDR2 SYDVKM. V shed 6 bases and J shed 0 bases, with 12 bases lying between them. CDR3: CASSDFKSSYNEQFF. The CDR3, as DNA: TGTGCCAGCAGCGACTTTAAGAGCTCCTACAATGAGCAGTTCTTC.

This clone was detected once. The CDR3 protein is CATSGGYNEQFF. The CDR3 DNA sequence: TGTGCCACCAGTGGAGGTTACAATGAGCAGTTCTTC. The chain uses TRBV24-1 and TRBJ2-1; D ambiguous. CDR3 size: 12 residues. Trimming took 5 bases from V and 4 from J, leaving 5 bases between them. Germline V gene data show CDR1 as KGHDR and CDR2 as SFDVKD.

The J gene is TRBJ1-2, the V gene TRBV3-1 (or the pseudogene TRBV3-2); a possible D gene is TRBD1 (5 bases). Trimming stripped 4 bases from V and 5 bases from J, with 14 bases between. Per germline, CDR1 LGHDT and CDR2 YNNKEL (reference sequence). This CDR3 spans 14 amino acids. The CDR3 nucleotides read TGTGCCAGCAGCCTAGGAACAGGCGGTTATGGCTACACCTTC. Encoded protein: CASSLGTGGYGYTF.

The chain has TRBV19 and TRBJ2-5; 15 nucleotides align to TRBD2. This CDR3 region has 18 residues. Germline CDR1 LNHDA, CDR2 SQIVND (reference sequence). The junction had 12 bases not matched to a gene; V was cut back by 6 bases and J by 4 bases. The CDR3 DNA reads as TGTGCCAGTAGGCCCGCCTGGACTAGCGGGGGGGCCTCAGAGACCCAGTACTTC. It codes for CASRPAWTSGGASETQYF.

The chain carries TRBV12-1 and TRBJ2-7; the table's D call, TRBD1, has no DNA check behind it. TRBV12-1 is recorded as a pseudogene. The length of the CDR3 is 18 residues. CDR3 sequence reads: CASTLPKRPGQGGHEQYF. The CDR3 DNA sequence: TGTGCCAGCACCCTGCCTAAGCGGCCGGGACAGGGGGGACACGAGCAGTACTTC.

The rearrangement uses TRBV5-1 and TRBJ2-3; D perhaps matches TRBD2 (6 bases). Germline V gene lookup returns CDR1 SGHRS and CDR2 YFSETQ. The CDR3 covers 15 residues. Trimming removed 1 base from V and 0 bases from J, with 9 bases in between. The chain's CDR3 is CASSLIGGSTDTQYF. Here the CDR3 DNA reads TGCGCCAGCAGCTTGATTGGGGGGAGCACAGATACGCAGTATTTT.

Here the CDR3 reads CASSQNLAGLGDTQYF. DNA for the CDR3: TGCGCCAGCAGCCAGAATCTAGCGGGGTTGGGGGATACGCAGTATTTT. The V gene is TRBV4-3, the J gene TRBJ2-3; 9 bases match TRBD2. The CDR3 has 16 residues. CDR1 and CDR2 from the germline V gene are LGHNA and YSLEER. Germline trimming cut 3 bases from V and 6 bases from J; bases unmatched to any gene: 10.

This clone was found a few times. Other nucleotide sequences from this sample produce the same CDR3. The rearrangement links TRBV3-1 (or the pseudogene TRBV3-2) to TRBJ2-7; weak D call: TRBD1 (5 bases). V was cut by 0 bases and J by 1 base, with 10 bases left in between. Germline values: CDR1 LGHDT, CDR2 YNNKEL (reference sequence). The CDR3 extends over 15 amino acids. CDR3 loop: CASSQDPRQSYEQYF. The CDR3 DNA reads as TGTGCCAGCAGCCAAGATCCGAGACAGTCCTACGAGCAGTACTTC.

V gene TRBV30 combines with J gene TRBJ1-1, with 9 bases aligning to TRBD1. The CDR3 consists of 14 residues. Germline values: CDR1 GTSNPN, CDR2 SVGIG (reference sequence). V shed 1 base, J shed 6 bases, and the junction held 6 bases outside the gene matches. DNA for the CDR3: TGTGCCTGGAGTGGTTGGGACAGGGACCCTGAAGCTTTCTTT. Protein sequence: CAWSGWDRDPEAFF.

The J gene is TRBJ1-1, the V gene TRBV5-1; D is ambiguous. Per germline, CDR1 SGHRS and CDR2 YFSETQ. V was clipped by 0 bases and J by 2 bases, with 8 bases between them. This CDR3 spans 14 amino acids. The CDR3 loop is CASSLGPGNTEAFF. Written as DNA, the CDR3 is TGCGCCAGCAGCTTGGGCCCGGGAAACACTGAAGCTTTCTTT.

This chain connects TRBV15 to TRBJ1-4; D is undetermined. The CDR3 runs to 15 residues. The V gene lost 5 bases and the J gene lost 1 base, with 11 bases spanning the gap. The germline CDR1 and CDR2 sequences are LNHNV and YYDKDF (reference sequence). CDR3 sequence: CATSWRRRTNEKLFF. In DNA form, the CDR3 reads TGTGCCACCAGCTGGAGACGGAGAACTAATGAAAAACTGTTTTTT.